This TCR beta chain was retrieved from a study of T cell responses to AZD1222 COVID-19 vaccine. Whole-study findings and limits: There were vaccine-associated CD4 TCRs across spike, dominant at 160-218 and 743-854.

Assay used: immunoSEQ multiplex PCR; TCRdb lists only in-frame clones, some missing. The data hold some 170,000 clones, with about 90% observed a single time. Concerning this clone: Its target is not known.

Germline loops: CDR1 LGHDT, CDR2 YNNKEL (reference sequence). V lost 4 bases to trimming and J lost 1 base, with 14 bases between them. This CDR3 spans 15 amino acids. The origin of this receptor is an adult who received the MenACWY meningococcal vaccine as a control. The sample in question was peripheral blood, obtained 28 days after the second dose of the MenACWY control vaccine. This sequence joins TRBV3-1 (or the pseudogene TRBV3-2) and TRBJ2-7, with a weak D call TRBD1 (5 bases). CDR3 in amino acids: CASSPEQAPSYEQYF. In DNA, the CDR3 is TGTGCCAGCAGCCCCGAACAGGCGCCTTCCTACGAGCAGTACTTC.